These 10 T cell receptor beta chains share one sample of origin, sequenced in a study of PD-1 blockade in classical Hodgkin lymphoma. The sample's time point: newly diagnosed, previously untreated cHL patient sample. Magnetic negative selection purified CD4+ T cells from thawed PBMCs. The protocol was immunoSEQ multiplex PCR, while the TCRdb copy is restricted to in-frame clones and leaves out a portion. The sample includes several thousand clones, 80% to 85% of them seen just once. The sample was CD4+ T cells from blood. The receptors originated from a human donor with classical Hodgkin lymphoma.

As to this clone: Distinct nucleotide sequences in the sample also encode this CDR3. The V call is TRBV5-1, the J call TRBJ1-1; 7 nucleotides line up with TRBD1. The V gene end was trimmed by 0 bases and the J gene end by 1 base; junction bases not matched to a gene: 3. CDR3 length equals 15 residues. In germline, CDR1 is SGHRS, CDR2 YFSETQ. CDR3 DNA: TGCGCCAGCAGCTTGGAGGGGGCGGGGAACACTGAAGCTTTCTTT. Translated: CASSLEGAGNTEAFF.

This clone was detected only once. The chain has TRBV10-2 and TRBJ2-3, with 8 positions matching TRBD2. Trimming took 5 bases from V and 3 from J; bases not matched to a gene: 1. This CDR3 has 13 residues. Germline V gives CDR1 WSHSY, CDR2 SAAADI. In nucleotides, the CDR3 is TGCGCCAGCAGTAGCGGGAGAACAGATACGCAGTATTTT. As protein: CASSSGRTDTQYF.

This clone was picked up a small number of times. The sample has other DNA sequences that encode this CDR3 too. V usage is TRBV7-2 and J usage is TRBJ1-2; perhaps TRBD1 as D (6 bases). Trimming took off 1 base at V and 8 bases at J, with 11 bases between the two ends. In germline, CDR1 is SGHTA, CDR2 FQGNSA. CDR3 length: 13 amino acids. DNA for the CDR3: TGTGCCAGCAGCTTAGGCAGGGGAGAAGGCTACACCTTC. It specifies CASSLGRGEGYTF.

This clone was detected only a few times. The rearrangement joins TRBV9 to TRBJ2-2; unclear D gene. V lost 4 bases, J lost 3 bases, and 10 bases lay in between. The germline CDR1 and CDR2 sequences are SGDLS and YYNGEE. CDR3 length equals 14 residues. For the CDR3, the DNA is TGTGCCAGCAGCTTCCACAGCGACACCGGGGAGCTGTTTTTT. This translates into CASSFHSDTGELFF.

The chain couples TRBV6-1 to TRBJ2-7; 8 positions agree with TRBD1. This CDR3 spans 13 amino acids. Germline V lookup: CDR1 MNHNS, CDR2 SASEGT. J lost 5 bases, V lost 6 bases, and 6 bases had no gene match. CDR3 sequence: CASRDRESHEQYF. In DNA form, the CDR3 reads TGTGCCAGCAGGGACAGGGAGAGCCACGAGCAGTACTTC.

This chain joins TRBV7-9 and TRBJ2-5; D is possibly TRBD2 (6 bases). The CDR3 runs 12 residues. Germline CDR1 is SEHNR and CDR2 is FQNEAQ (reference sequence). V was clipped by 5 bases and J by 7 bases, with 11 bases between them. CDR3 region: CASSPLGGTQYF. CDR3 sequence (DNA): TGTGCCAGCAGCCCCCTGGGGGGGACCCAGTACTTC.

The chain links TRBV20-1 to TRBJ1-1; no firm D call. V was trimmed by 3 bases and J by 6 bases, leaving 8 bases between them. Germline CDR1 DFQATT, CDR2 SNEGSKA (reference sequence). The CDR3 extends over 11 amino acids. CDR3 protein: CSASESPEAFF. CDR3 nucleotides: TGCAGTGCTAGTGAGAGCCCTGAAGCTTTCTTT.

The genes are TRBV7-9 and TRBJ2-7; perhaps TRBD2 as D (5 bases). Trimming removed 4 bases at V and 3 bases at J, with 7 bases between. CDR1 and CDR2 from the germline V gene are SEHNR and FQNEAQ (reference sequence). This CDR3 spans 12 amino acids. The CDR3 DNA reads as TGTGCCAGCAGCTCGGACTTCTACGAGCAGTACTTC. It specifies CASSSDFYEQYF.

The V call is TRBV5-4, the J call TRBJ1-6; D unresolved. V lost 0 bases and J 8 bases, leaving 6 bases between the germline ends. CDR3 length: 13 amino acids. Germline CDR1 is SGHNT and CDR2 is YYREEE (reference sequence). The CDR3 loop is CASSLDSYSPLHF. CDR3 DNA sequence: TGTGCCAGCAGCTTGGACAGTTATTCACCCCTCCACTTT.

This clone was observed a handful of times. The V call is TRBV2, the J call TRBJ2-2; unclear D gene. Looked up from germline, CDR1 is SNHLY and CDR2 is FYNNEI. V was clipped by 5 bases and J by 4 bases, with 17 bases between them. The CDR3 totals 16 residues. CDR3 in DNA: TGTGCCAGCAGTTTGGACGGACCTTATGGCACCGGGGAGCTGTTTTTT. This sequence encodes CASSLDGPYGTGELFF.